These T cell receptor beta chains were read from a single sample in a study of cytomegalovirus exposure and HLA in healthy donors. The assay was immunoSEQ multiplex PCR, and TCRdb's table has in-frame clones only and misses some. The sample lists about 150,000 clones, roughly 10% seen once, with over 1.5% in the top ten. The sample consisted of PBMCs. These receptors all come from a male donor in good health and CMV-seronegative. Both conserved end residues are part of each CDR3. The order of the fields is D gene, V gene, J gene, clone size, CDR3 protein, CDR3 DNA. A D gene is named only where the DNA matches it firmly. Clone size, where shown, is once, few, many, or a class for clones that have expanded.

>TRBD2|TRBV15|TRBJ2-5|.
CATSRDQHTGGPETQYF
TGTGCCACCAGCAGAGATCAGCACACGGGAGGACCGGAGACCCAGTACTTC
>TRBD2|TRBV28|TRBJ2-1|few
CASRDTGTSTNEQFF
TGTGCCAGCAGGGATACCGGGACTAGCACAAATGAGCAGTTCTTC
>TRBD2|TRBV4-3|TRBJ2-3|.
CASSQDRVAGGPGSTDTQYF
TGCGCCAGCAGCCAAGATCGGGTAGCGGGAGGCCCCGGATCCACAGATACGCAGTATTTT
>TRBD2|TRBV2|TRBJ2-3|.
CASTLAGGPYF
TGTGCCAGTACACTAGCGGGGGGACCGTATTTT
>.|TRBV29-1|TRBJ2-3|.
CSVEGAPSADTQYF
TGCAGCGTTGAGGGTGCGCCTAGCGCAGATACGCAGTATTTT
>TRBD2|TRBV6-6|TRBJ2-1|few
CASRAGGPDEQFF
TGTGCCAGCCGGGCGGGAGGGCCGGATGAGCAGTTCTTC
>TRBD1|TRBV5-8|TRBJ2-7|.
CASSTGQPGGEQYF
TGTGCCAGCAGCACGGGACAGCCAGGGGGCGAGCAGTACTTC
>TRBD1|TRBV11-3|TRBJ2-2|.
CASSATGVTGELFF
TGTGCCAGCAGCGCCACAGGGGTCACCGGGGAGCTGTTTTTT
>TRBD1|TRBV2|TRBJ1-1|few
CASSFLVNRGGNTEAFF
TGTGCCAGCAGCTTTCTGGTCAACAGGGGGGGGAACACTGAAGCTTTCTTT
>TRBD2|TRBV7-2|TRBJ2-7|.
CASSLRTSGIYEQYF
TGTGCCAGCAGCTTACGGACTAGCGGGATCTACGAGCAGTACTTC
>.|TRBV6-5|TRBJ1-6|.
CASRVSDLGGSPLHF
TGTGCCAGCAGAGTCTCCGACCTAGGCGGTTCACCCCTCCACTTT
>TRBD1|TRBV28|TRBJ1-3|few
CASNNRGSVLRNTIYF
TGTGCCAGCAATAACAGGGGGTCCGTCTTACGAAACACCATATATTTT
>.|TRBV11-2|TRBJ2-5|.
CASSSPRGSKETQYF
TGTGCCAGCAGCTCGCCCCGGGGGTCGAAGGAGACCCAGTACTTC
>TRBD1|TRBV5-1|TRBJ1-3|.
CASSSEPQGATGNTIYF
TGCGCCAGCAGCTCGGAGCCTCAGGGGGCGACTGGAAACACCATATATTTT
>.|TRBV7-9|TRBJ1-1|.
CASSLEGGTEAFF
TGTGCCAGCAGCTTAGAAGGGGGTACTGAAGCTTTCTTT
>TRBD1|TRBV5-1|TRBJ1-4|.
CASSTGTGYRNEKLFF
TGCGCCAGCAGCACCGGGACAGGCTATAGAAATGAAAAACTGTTTTTT
>TRBD2|TRBV5-1|TRBJ2-7|few
CASSTTSGSYEQYF
TGCGCCAGCAGCACCACTAGCGGGAGCTACGAGCAGTACTTC
>TRBD1|TRBV27|TRBJ1-1|.
CASSFARDRVEAFF
TGTGCCAGCAGTTTTGCCCGGGACAGGGTTGAAGCTTTCTTT
>.|TRBV6-1|TRBJ1-2|.
CASSERVDYCYTF
TGTGCCAGCAGTGAAAGGGTTGACTATTGCTACACCTTC
>TRBD2|TRBV7-9|TRBJ2-1|few
CASTLAGDEQFF
TGTGCCAGCACCTTAGCGGGAGATGAGCAGTTCTTC
>TRBD2|TRBV10-3|TRBJ2-6|few
CAISGGRDSGANVLTF
TGTGCCATCAGCGGCGGGAGAGACTCTGGGGCCAACGTCCTGACTTTC
>.|TRBV11-2|TRBJ2-7|.
CASTIGVGEQYF
TGTGCCAGCACTATCGGAGTAGGCGAGCAGTACTTC
>.|TRBV5-1|TRBJ2-7|.
CASSLGRDAEQYF
TGCGCCAGCAGCTTGGGGAGGGACGCCGAGCAGTACTTC
>TRBD1|TRBV10-2|TRBJ1-5|.
CASRTGRGNQPQHF
TGCGCCAGCCGGACAGGCAGGGGCAATCAGCCCCAGCATTTT
>TRBD1|TRBV7-3|TRBJ2-1|.
CASSLSGQGPEEQFF
TGTGCCAGCAGCCTCTCCGGACAGGGACCCGAAGAGCAGTTCTTC
>TRBD2|TRBV7-9|TRBJ2-1|few
CASSLREGKGDEQFF
TGTGCCAGCAGCTTACGGGAGGGGAAGGGGGATGAGCAGTTCTTC